This record looks at one T cell receptor (beta chain) sequence and its context. The antigen is unknown. V lost 6 bases to trimming and J lost 0 bases; unmatched junction nucleotides: 2. The CDR3 contains 15 residues. The germline CDR1 and CDR2 sequences are SNHLY and FYNNEI. The data derive from a study of cytomegalovirus exposure and HLA in healthy donors. The PCR was carried out with 60 Vbeta primers and 13 Jbeta primers. The table came from immunoSEQ multiplex PCR; TCRdb's copy has only in-frame clones and leaves some out. The sample has some 130,000 clones, 78% seen once. Findings of the study overall: HLA alleles showed associations with 15,000 to 20,000 TCR beta sequences in a later analysis, at a 0.05 false discovery rate. In an earlier analysis, about 87% or about 30%: the productive usage of most TCR beta V segments.

Source material: PBMCs. The chain combines TRBV2 with TRBJ1-6; 7 positions agree with TRBD1. This clonotype was sampled from a woman in her forties in good health and CMV-seronegative. The DNA of the CDR3 is TGTGCCAGCAGACGACAGGGCTCCTATAATTCACCCCTCCACTTT. Translated: CASRRQGSYNSPLHF. Full variable domain (remainder filled in from reference TRBV2 and TRBJ1-6): EPEVTQTPSHQVTQMGQEVILRCVPISNHLYFYWYRQILGQKVEFLVSFYNNEISEKSEIFDDQFSVERPDGSNFTLKIRSTKLEDSAMYFCASRRQGSYNSPLHFGNGTRLTVT.